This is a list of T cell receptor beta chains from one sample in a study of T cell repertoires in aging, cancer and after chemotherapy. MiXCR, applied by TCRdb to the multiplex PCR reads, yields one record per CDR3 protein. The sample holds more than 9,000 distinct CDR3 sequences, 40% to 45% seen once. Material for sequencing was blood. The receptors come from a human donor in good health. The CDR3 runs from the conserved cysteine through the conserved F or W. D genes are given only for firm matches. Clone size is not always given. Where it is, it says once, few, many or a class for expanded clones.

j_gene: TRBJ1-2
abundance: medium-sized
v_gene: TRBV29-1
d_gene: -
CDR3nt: TGCAGCGTTGAAGGGCTTAACTATGGCTACACCTTC
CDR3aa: CSVEGLNYGYTF

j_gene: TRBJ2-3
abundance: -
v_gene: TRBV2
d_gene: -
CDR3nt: TGTGCCAGCAGTGATGGGGGCCGGGCAGATACGCAGTATTTT
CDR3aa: CASSDGGRADTQYF

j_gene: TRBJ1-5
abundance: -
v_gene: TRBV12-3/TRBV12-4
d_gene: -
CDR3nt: TGTGCCAGCTCGTTCAGGACCCCAATGTCCTTTAGCAATCAGCCCCAGCATTTT
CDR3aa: CASSFRTPMSFSNQPQHF

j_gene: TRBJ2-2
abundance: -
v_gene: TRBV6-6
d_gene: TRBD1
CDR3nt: TGTGCCAGCAGCACAGGGGTGGGCACCGGGGAGCTGTTTTTT
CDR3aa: CASSTGVGTGELFF

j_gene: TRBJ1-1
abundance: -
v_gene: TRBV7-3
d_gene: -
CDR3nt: TGTGCCAGCAGCTTAACCGGGGTCACTGAAGCTTTCTTT
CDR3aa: CASSLTGVTEAFF

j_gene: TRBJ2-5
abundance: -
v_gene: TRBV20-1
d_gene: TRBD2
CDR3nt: TGCAGTGCCCGGCGACTAGCGGGGCGGGGAGAGACCCAGTACTTC
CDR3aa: CSARRLAGRGETQYF

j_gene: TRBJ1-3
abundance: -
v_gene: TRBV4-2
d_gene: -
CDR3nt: TGTGCCAGCAGCTCAACAGGGCCCTCTGGAAACACCATATATTTT
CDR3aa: CASSSTGPSGNTIYF

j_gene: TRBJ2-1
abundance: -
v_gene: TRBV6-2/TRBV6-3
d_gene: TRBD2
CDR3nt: TGTGCCAGCAGCCGGGGGGGCCCCTACAATGAGCAGTTCTTC
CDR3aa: CASSRGGPYNEQFF

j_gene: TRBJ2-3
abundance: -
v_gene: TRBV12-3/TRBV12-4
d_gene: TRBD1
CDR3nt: TGTGCCAGCAGTCCCACCGGGACAGGGAAAGATACGCAGTATTTT
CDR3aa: CASSPTGTGKDTQYF

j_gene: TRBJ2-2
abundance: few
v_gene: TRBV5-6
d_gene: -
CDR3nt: TGTGCCAGCAGCGCGCGGACGGTATCGAACACCGGGGAGCTGTTTTTT
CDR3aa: CASSARTVSNTGELFF

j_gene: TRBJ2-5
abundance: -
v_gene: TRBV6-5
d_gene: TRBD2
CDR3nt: TGTGCCAGCAGTGCCCTATGCGCGGGGGGAAGTCAAGAGACCCAGTACTTC
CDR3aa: CASSALCAGGSQETQYF

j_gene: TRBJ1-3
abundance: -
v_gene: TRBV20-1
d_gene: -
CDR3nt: TGCAGTGCTAGCGATAGGGACACCTCTGGAAACACCATATATTTT
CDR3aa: CSASDRDTSGNTIYF

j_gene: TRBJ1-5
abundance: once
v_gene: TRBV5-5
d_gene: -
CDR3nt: TGTGCCAGCAGCTTGGAGGGGGGACAGCCCCAGCATTTT
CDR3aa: CASSLEGGQPQHF

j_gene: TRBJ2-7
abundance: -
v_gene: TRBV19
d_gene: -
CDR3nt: TGTGCCAGTAGTATAGCATCTACCTACGAGCAGTACTTC
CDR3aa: CASSIASTYEQYF

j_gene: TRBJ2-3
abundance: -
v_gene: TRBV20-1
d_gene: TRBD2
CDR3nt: TGCAGTGCTAACCCCTCGGGGGGGCCCGACACAGATACGCAGTATTTT
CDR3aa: CSANPSGGPDTDTQYF

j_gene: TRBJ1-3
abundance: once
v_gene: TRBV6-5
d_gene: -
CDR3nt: TGTGCCAGCAGTGAATTTGAGACAGCAATCTCTGGAAACACCATATATTTT
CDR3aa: CASSEFETAISGNTIYF

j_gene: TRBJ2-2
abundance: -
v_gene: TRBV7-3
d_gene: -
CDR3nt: TGTGCCAGCAGCTTAGGTAGCGGCAACACCGGGGAGCTGTTTTTT
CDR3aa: CASSLGSGNTGELFF

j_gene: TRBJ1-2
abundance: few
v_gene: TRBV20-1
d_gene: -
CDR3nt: TGCAGTGCTAGAGATGAGACGAAGGCTCGGGGCTACACCTTC
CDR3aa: CSARDETKARGYTF

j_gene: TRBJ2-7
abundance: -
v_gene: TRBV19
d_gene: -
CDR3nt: TGTGCCAGTAGTCCCAGGGAAAGGGCCTACGAGCAGTACTTC
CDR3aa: CASSPRERAYEQYF

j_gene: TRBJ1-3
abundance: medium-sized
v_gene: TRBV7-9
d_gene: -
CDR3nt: TGTGCCAGCAGCCCTGGAAACACCATATATTTT
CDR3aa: CASSPGNTIYF

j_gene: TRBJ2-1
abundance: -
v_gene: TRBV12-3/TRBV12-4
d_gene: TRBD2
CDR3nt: TGTGCCAGCAGTTGGGGACTAGCGGGGGGGAGCTCCTACAATGAGCAGTTCTTC
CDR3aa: CASSWGLAGGSSYNEQFF

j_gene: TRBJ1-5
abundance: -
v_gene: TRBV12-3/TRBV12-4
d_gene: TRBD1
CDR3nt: TGTGCCAGCAGCTTCCATATCATACAGGGGGCTAGCAATCAGCCCCAGCATTTT
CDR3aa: CASSFHIIQGASNQPQHF

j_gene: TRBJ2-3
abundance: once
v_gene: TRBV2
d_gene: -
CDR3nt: TGTGCCAGCAGTGAAGCGCCCAGTCGCGATACGCAGTATTTT
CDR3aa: CASSEAPSRDTQYF

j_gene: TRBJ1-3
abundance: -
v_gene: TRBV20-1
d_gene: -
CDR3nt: TGCAGTGCTAGATTTGGACAGCGCTCTGGAAACACCATATATTTT
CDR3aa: CSARFGQRSGNTIYF

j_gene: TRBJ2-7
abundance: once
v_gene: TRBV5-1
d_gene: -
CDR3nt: TGCGCCAGCAGCCCGGACTGGGGGTATTACGAGCAGTACTTC
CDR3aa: CASSPDWGYYEQYF

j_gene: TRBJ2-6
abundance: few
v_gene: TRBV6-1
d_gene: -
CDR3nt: TGTGCCAGCAGTGATAAAGTAAGTGGACAGCTCCTCTCTGGGGCCAACGTCCTGACTTTC
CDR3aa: CASSDKVSGQLLSGANVLTF

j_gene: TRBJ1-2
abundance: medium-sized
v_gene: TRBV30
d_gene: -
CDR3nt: TGTGCCTGGAGGAGACCCCCTCCACGGTATGGCTACACCTTC
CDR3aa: CAWRRPPPRYGYTF